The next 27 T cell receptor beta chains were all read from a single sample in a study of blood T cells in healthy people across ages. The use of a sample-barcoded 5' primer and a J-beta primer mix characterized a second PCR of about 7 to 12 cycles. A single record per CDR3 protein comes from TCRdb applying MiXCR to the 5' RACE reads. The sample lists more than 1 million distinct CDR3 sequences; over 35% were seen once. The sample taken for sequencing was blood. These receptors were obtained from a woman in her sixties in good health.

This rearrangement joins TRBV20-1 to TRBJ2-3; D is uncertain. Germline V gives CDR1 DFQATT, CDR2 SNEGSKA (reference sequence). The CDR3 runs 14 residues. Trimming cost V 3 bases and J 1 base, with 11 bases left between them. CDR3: CSASPQYRTDTQYF. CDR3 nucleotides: TGCAGTGCTAGCCCCCAGTACCGCACAGATACGCAGTATTTT.

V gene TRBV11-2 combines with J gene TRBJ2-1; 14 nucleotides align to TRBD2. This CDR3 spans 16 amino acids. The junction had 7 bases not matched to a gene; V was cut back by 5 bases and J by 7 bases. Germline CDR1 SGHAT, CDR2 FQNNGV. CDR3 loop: CASSTPGLAGANEQFF. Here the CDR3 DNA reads TGTGCCAGCAGCACACCGGGACTAGCGGGAGCTAATGAGCAGTTCTTC.

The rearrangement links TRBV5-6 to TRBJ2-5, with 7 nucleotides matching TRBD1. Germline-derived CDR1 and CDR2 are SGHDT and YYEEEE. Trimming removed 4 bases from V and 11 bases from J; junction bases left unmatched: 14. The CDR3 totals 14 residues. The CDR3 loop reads CASSPRDRAHEQYF. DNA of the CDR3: TGTGCCAGCAGCCCGCGCGACAGGGCTCATGAGCAGTACTTC.

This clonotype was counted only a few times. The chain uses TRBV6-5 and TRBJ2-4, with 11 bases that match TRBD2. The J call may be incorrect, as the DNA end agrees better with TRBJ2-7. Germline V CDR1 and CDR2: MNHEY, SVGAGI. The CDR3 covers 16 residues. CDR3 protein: CASSWSGTSGFYEQYF. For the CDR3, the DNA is TGTGCCAGCAGTTGGTCCGGGACTAGCGGTTTCTACGAGCAGTACTTC.

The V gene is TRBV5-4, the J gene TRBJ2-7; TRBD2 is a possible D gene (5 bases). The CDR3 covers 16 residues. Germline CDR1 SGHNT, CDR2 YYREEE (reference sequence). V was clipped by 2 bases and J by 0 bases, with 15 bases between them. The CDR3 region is CASSFQRGPSSYEQYF. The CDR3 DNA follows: TGTGCCAGCAGCTTCCAACGAGGGCCGAGCTCCTACGAGCAGTACTTC.

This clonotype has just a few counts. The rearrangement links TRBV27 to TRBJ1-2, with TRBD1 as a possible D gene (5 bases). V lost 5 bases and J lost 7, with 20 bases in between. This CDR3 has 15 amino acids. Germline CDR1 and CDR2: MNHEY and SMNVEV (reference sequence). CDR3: CASSDRAGPGSGYTF. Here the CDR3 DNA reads TGTGCCAGCAGTGACCGGGCGGGGCCTGGTAGTGGCTACACCTTC.

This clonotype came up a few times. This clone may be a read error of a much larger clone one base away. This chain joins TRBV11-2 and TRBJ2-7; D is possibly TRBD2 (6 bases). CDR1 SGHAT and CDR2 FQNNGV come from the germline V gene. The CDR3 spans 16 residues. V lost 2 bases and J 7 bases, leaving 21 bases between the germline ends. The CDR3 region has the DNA TGTGCCAGCAGCTTACCGGGAGTGGGCCCCTACAATGAGCAGTACTTC. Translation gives CASSLPGVGPYNEQYF. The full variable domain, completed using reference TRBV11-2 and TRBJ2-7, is EAGVAQSPRYKIIEKRQSVAFWCNPISGHATLYWYQQILGQGPKLLIQFQNNGVVDDSQLPKDRFSAERLKGVDSTLKIQPAKLEDSAVYLCASSLPGVGPYNEQYFGPGTRLTVT.

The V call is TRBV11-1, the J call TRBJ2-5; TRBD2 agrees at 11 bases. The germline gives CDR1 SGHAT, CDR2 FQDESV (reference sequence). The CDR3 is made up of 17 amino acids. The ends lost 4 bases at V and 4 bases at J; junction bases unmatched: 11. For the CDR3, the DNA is TGTGCCAGCAGCTCCGGGACTAGCGGTAGGAGAGGAGAGACCCAGTACTTC. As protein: CASSSGTSGRRGETQYF.

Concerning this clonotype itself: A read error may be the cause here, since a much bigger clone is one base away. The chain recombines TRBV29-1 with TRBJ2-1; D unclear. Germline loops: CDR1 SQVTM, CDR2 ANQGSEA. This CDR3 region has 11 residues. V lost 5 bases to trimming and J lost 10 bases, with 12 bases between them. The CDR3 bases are TGCAGCGTTCCAGGTACCTACGAGCAGTTCTTC. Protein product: CSVPGTYEQFF.

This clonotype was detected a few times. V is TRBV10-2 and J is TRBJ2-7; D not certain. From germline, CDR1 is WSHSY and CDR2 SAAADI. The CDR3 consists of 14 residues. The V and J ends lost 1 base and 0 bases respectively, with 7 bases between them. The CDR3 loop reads CASSEWVASYEQYF. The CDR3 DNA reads TGCGCCAGCAGTGAGTGGGTAGCCTCCTACGAGCAGTACTTC.

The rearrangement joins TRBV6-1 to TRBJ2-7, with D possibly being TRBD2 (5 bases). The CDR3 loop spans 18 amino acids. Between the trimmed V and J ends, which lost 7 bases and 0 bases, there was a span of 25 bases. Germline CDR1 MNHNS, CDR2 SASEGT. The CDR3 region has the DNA TGTGCCAGCATCCCAATGCTGTCCCGTGACTACTACTCCTACGAGCAGTACTTC. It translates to CASIPMLSRDYYSYEQYF.

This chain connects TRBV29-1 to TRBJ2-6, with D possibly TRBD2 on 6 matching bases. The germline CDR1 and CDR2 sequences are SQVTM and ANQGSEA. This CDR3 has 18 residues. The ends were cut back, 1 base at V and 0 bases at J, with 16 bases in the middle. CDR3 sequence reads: CSVEATAGPSSGANVLTF. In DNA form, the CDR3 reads TGCAGCGTTGAAGCAACAGCGGGTCCTAGCTCTGGGGCCAACGTCCTGACTTTC.

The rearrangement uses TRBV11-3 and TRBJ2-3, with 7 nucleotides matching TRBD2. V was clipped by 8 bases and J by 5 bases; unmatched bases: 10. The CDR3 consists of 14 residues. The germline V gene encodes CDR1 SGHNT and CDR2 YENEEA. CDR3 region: CASGFGGRGDTQYF. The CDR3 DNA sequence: TGTGCCAGCGGGTTCGGGGGGAGAGGAGATACGCAGTATTTT.

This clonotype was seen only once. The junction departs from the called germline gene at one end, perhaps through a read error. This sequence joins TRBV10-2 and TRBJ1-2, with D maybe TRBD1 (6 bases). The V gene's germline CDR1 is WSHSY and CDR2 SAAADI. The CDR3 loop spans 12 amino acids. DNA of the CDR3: TGCGCCAGCAGTGAACAGGGCTATGGCCACACCTTC. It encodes CASSEQGYGHTF.

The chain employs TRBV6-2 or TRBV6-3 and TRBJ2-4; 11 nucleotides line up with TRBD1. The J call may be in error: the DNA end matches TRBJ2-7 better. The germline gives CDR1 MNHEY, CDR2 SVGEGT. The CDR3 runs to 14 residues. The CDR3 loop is CASRRPGTGGEQYF. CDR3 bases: TGTGCCAGCAGGCGTCCCGGGACAGGGGGCGAGCAGTACTTC.

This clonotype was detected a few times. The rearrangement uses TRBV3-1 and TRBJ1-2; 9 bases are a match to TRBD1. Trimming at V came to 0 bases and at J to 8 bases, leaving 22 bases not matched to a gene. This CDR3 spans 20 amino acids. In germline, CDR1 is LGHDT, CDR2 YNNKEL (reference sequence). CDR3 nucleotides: TGTGCCAGCAGCCAAGATGATTCCTTGGACAGGGGTATACCCATGCGGGGCTACACCTTC. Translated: CASSQDDSLDRGIPMRGYTF.

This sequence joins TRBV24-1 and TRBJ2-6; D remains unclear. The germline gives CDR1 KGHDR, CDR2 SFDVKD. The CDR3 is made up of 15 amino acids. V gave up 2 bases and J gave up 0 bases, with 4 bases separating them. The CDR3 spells CATSDYGSGANVLTF. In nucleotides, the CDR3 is TGTGCCACCAGTGATTATGGCTCTGGGGCCAACGTCCTGACTTTC.

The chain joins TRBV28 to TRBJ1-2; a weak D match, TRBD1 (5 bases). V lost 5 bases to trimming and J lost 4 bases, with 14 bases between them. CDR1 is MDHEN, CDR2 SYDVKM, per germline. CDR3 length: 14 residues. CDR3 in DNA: TGTGCCAGCAGTAGCTTACTGGGGGGCTATGGCTACACCTTC. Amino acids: CASSSLLGGYGYTF.

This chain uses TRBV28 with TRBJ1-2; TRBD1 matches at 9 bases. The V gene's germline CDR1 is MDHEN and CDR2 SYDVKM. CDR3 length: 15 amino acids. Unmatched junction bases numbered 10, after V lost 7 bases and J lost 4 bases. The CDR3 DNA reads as TGTGCCAGCAATACTGACAGGGGGTTTGGCTATGGCTACACCTTC. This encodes CASNTDRGFGYGYTF.

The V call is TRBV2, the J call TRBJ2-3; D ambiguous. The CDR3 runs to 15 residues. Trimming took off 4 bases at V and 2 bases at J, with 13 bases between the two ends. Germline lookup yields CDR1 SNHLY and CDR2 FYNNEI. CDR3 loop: CASSVVRLLTDTQYF. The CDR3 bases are TGTGCCAGCAGTGTGGTACGACTGCTCACAGATACGCAGTATTTT.

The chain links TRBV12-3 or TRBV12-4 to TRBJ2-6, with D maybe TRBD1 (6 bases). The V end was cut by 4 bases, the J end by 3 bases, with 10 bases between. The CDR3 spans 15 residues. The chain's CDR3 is CASSSQGFGANVLTF. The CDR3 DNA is TGTGCCAGCAGTTCACAGGGATTTGGGGCCAACGTCCTGACTTTC.

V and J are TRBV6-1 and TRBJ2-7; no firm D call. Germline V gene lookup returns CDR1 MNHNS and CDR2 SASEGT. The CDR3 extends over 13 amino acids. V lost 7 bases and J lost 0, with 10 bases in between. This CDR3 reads CASKRLGSYEQYF. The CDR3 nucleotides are TGTGCCAGCAAACGGTTGGGCTCCTACGAGCAGTACTTC.

CDR3 sequence reads: CATAPRETQYF. The CDR3 DNA reads as TGTGCCACCGCCCCCCGAGAGACCCAGTACTTC. The genes are TRBV28 and TRBJ2-5, with D unclear. CDR1 and CDR2 from the germline V gene are MDHEN and SYDVKM. Trimming took off 10 bases at V and 4 bases at J, with 10 bases between the two ends. The CDR3 totals 11 residues.

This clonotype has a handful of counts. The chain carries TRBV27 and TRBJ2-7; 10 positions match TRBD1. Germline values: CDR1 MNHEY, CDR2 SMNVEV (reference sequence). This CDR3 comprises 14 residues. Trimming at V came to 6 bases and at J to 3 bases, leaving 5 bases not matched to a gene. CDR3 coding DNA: TGTGCCAGCAGCAAGGACAGGGGGGACTACGAGCAGTACTTC. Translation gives CASSKDRGDYEQYF.

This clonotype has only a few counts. CDR3 nucleotide sequence: TGTGCCAGTACAGGGAATGAAAAACTGTTTTTT. It translates to CASTGNEKLFF. The rearrangement uses TRBV25-1 and TRBJ1-4, with D maybe TRBD1 (6 bases). CDR1 is MGHDK, CDR2 SYGVNS, per germline. Trimming shortened V by 9 bases and J by 5 bases, and 7 bases separated the two germline ends. There are 11 residues in the CDR3.

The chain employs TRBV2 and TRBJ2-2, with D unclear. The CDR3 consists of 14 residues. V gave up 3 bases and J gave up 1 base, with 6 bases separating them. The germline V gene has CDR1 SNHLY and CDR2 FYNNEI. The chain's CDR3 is CASSDSRNTGELFF. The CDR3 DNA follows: TGTGCCAGCAGTGACAGCCGGAACACCGGGGAGCTGTTTTTT.

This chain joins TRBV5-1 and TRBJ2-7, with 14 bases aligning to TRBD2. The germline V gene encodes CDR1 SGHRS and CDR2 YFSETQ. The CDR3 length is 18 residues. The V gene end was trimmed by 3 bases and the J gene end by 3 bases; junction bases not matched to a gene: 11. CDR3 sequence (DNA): TGCGCCAGCAGCTCGGGGACTAGCGGGAGCCACCAAGTCTACGAGCAGTACTTC. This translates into CASSSGTSGSHQVYEQYF.